This T cell receptor (beta chain) stems from a study of T cell repertoires in cytomegalovirus infection. Study-level background: Matching HLA type and CMV infection were both indicated by public TCR beta signatures.

Study-wide findings and caveats: Of the TCR beta families, the public ones yielded a cumulative frequency that identified carriers of CMV plus the relevant HLA. HLA-C-restricted CMV-specific TCR beta clonotypes prevailed in the ex vivo response.

Comment on this clonotype: The antigen is undetermined.

The V and J ends lost 1 base and 2 bases, in that order; junction bases with no gene match: 4. Germline V gives CDR1 LGHNA, CDR2 YNFKEQ. The CDR3 extends over 16 amino acids. Via MiXCR, TCRdb re-called the reads, giving one row per CDR3 protein. This repertoire shows about 450,000 distinct CDR3 sequences, approximately 31% found once; its top ten account for roughly an eighth. What was sequenced was PBMCs. J is TRBJ2-3 and V is TRBV4-2, with TRBD2 matching over 9 bases. This clonotype originated in a human donor in good health (CMV status not recorded). Some clones in this sample may be carry-over from other donors' samples. CDR3 sequence: CASSQVAGAITDTQYF. In DNA form, the CDR3 reads TGTGCCAGCAGCCAAGTAGCGGGGGCCATCACAGATACGCAGTATTTT.